The present entry profiles one TCR beta chain with its context. This entry comes from a study of blood T cell repertoires in COVID-19. Whole-study context: There were acute and convalescent COVID-19 samples, and they came from the United States, Italy and Spain.

This table comes from immunoSEQ multiplex PCR, and its TCRdb copy is limited to in-frame clones, with some not included. The sample carries 140,000 to 150,000 clones, approximately 86% recorded once. Which cohort a participant joined came from the clinical history participants gave. The TCR originated in a woman aged 40 to 50 who had been exposed to COVID-19. The specimen was PBMCs or T cells enriched from blood (not recorded which).

CDR3 loop: CASSLGSATNYGYTF. Here the CDR3 DNA reads TGCGCCAGCAGCTTGGGCAGCGCCACTAACTATGGCTACACCTTC. The rearrangement uses TRBV5-1 and TRBJ1-2; D is uncertain. The V gene's germline CDR1 is SGHRS and CDR2 YFSETQ. The CDR3 loop spans 15 amino acids. Trimming shortened V by 0 bases and J by 0 bases, and 9 bases separated the two germline ends.